These 32 T cell receptor beta chains came from one sample sequenced in a study of patients and donors after allogeneic stem cell transplantation. TCRdb redid the calling of the RT-PCR reads with MiXCR, one entry per CDR3 protein. The table has 190,000 or so distinct CDR3 sequences, around 41% seen once. What was sequenced was blood, either unsorted or a sorted T cell fraction (not recorded which). Source of these receptors: a human donor who was either an allogeneic HSCT recipient or a stem cell or donor lymphocyte infusion donor (not recorded which). It is not recorded whose cells these are; they may come from a transplant donor.

The CDR3 DNA follows: TGCAGCGTTCGAGGTTCGGGAAACACCATATATTTT. This codes for CSVRGSGNTIYF. The chain employs TRBV29-1 and TRBJ1-3; D not certain. Trimming left V 5 bases short and J 4 bases short, with 9 bases between. CDR1 and CDR2 (germline): SQVTM, ANQGSEA. The CDR3 extends over 12 amino acids.

J is TRBJ2-4 and V is TRBV5-1, with 7 bases fitting TRBD2. Germline V gene lookup returns CDR1 SGHRS and CDR2 YFSETQ. The junction had 6 bases not matched to a gene; V was cut back by 0 bases and J by 0 bases. This CDR3 region has 17 residues. CDR3 coding DNA: TGCGCCAGCAGCTTGGACCTAGCGGAGCTAGCCAAAAACATTCAGTACTTC. Its translation: CASSLDLAELAKNIQYF. Looking up the rest from reference TRBV5-1 and TRBJ2-4 gives the full variable domain: KAGVTQTPRYLIKTRGQQVTLSCSPISGHRSVSWYQQTPGQGLQFLFEYFSETQRNKGNFPGRFSGRQFSNSRSEMNVSTLELGDSALYLCASSLDLAELAKNIQYFGAGTRLSVL.

This clonotype was seen only a few times. This rearrangement joins TRBV6-6 to TRBJ1-1; possible D gene TRBD1, 6 bases. Germline CDR1 reads MNHNY; CDR2 reads SVGAGI (reference sequence). The CDR3 length is 15 residues. Between the trimmed V and J ends, which lost 0 bases and 3 bases, there was a span of 11 bases. The CDR3 spells CASSYSRGDYTEAFF. Written as DNA, the CDR3 is TGTGCCAGCAGTTACTCGAGGGGGGATTACACTGAAGCTTTCTTT.

The rearrangement uses TRBV7-2 and TRBJ1-2; TRBD1 aligns across 8 bases. Trimming removed 5 bases from V and 7 bases from J; junction bases left unmatched: 6. The germline CDR1 and CDR2 sequences are SGHTA and FQGNSA. The CDR3 spans 13 residues. In DNA, the CDR3 is TGTGCCAGCAGCGGATACAGGGGGGGTGGCTACACCTTC. It encodes CASSGYRGGGYTF.

This clonotype was counted between two and nine times. The rearrangement uses TRBV9 and TRBJ1-2, with D perhaps matching TRBD1 (5 bases). The CDR3 is 15 residues long. V lost 1 base to trimming and J lost 8 bases, with 18 bases between them. The germline CDR1 and CDR2 sequences are SGDLS and YYNGEE. CDR3: CASSVQGRAEGGYTF. DNA of the CDR3: TGTGCCAGCAGCGTACAGGGACGAGCGGAAGGGGGCTACACCTTC.

The V and J genes are TRBV27 and TRBJ2-1, with D possibly being TRBD2 (7 bases). The V end lost 3 bases, the J end lost 4 bases, and 13 bases lay between the germline ends. The CDR3 runs to 15 residues. CDR1 MNHEY and CDR2 SMNVEV come from the germline V gene (reference sequence). Written as DNA, the CDR3 is TGTGCCAGCAGTTTGGCGGGGGCGCGATACAATGAGCAGTTCTTC. Amino acids: CASSLAGARYNEQFF.

A remark on this clonotype: Compared with germline, one end of the junction differs, possibly owing to a read error. V and J are TRBV5-1 and TRBJ2-2, with 7 bases identical to TRBD2. The CDR3 totals 14 residues. From germline, CDR1 is SGHRS and CDR2 YFSETQ. DNA of the CDR3: TGCGCCACTACGAGCGGGATCAACACCGTGGAGCTGTTTTTT. It is translated as CATTSGINTVELFF.

This clonotype occurred a few times. The rearrangement links TRBV4-3 to TRBJ1-3; a possible D gene is TRBD1 (6 bases). There are 13 residues in the CDR3. Germline V CDR1 and CDR2: LGHNA, YSLEER. V lost 1 base and J 13 bases, leaving 14 bases between the germline ends. The CDR3, as DNA: TGCGCCAGCAGCCAAGCTATACAGGGTAGTATATATTTT. Its translation: CASSQAIQGSIYF.

This clonotype was observed a handful of times. The rearrangement joins TRBV6-2 or TRBV6-3 to TRBJ2-1; 7 bases agree with TRBD2. With V trimmed by 6 bases and J by 5 bases, 13 bases remained unmatched. Germline loops: CDR1 MNHEY, CDR2 SVGEGT. The CDR3 runs to 16 residues. The CDR3, as DNA: TGTGCCAGCAGGAGCAGACCGGGGACTACAAACAATGAGCAGTTCTTC. Translating gives CASRSRPGTTNNEQFF.

This clonotype was seen only a few times. J is TRBJ2-2 and V is TRBV13; no clear D. Germline V lookup: CDR1 PRHDT, CDR2 FYEKMQ (reference sequence). Trimming shortened V by 5 bases and J by 5 bases, and 9 bases separated the two germline ends. The CDR3 sequence is 13 residues long. The CDR3 loop reads CASSNAETGELFF. The CDR3, as DNA: TGTGCCAGCAGCAACGCCGAAACCGGGGAGCTGTTTTTT.

The J gene is TRBJ2-1, the V gene TRBV28; 9 bases are a match to TRBD1. The CDR3 loop spans 12 amino acids. V shed 4 bases, J shed 15 bases, and the junction held 7 bases outside the gene matches. Germline values: CDR1 MDHEN, CDR2 SYDVKM. The CDR3 loop is CASSSAGTGLFF. CDR3 in DNA: TGTGCCAGCAGTTCCGCCGGGACAGGGCTGTTCTTC.

The DNA of the CDR3 is TGCGCCAGCAGCTTGGGATTGAGTAGTTTTCTCTACGAGCAGTACTTC. It yields the protein CASSLGLSSFLYEQYF. The rearrangement links TRBV5-1 to TRBJ2-7; D remains ambiguous. Trimming took 0 bases from V and 3 from J, leaving 16 bases between them. The CDR3 totals 16 residues. Per the germline V gene, CDR1 is SGHRS and CDR2 is YFSETQ.

The rearrangement joins TRBV2 to TRBJ1-2, with D tentatively TRBD1 (6 bases). Between the trimmed V and J ends, which lost 6 bases and 4 bases, there was a span of 12 bases. The CDR3 is 13 amino acids. CDR1 and CDR2 (germline): SNHLY, FYNNEI. The chain's CDR3 is CASSGGEGYGYTF. The CDR3 DNA reads TGTGCCAGCAGCGGGGGCGAGGGCTATGGCTACACCTTC.

This clonotype was counted a few times. The J gene is TRBJ1-5, the V gene TRBV5-6; 12 positions agree with TRBD1. After removal of 4 bases from V and 5 bases from J, the junction contained 4 bases not matched to a gene. Germline CDR1 is SGHDT and CDR2 is YYEEEE. CDR3 size: 15 residues. The CDR3 bases are TGTGCCAGCAGCATTTGGGACAGGGGGCATCAGCCCCAGCATTTT. Its protein product is CASSIWDRGHQPQHF.

The chain employs TRBV5-1 and TRBJ1-1; D unresolved. The length of the CDR3 is 12 residues. Germline loops: CDR1 SGHRS, CDR2 YFSETQ. The V and J ends lost 0 bases and 10 bases respectively, with 10 bases between them. This chain's CDR3 is CASSLEGSGAFF. In DNA form, the CDR3 reads TGCGCCAGCAGCTTGGAGGGTTCGGGAGCTTTCTTT.

This clonotype was recorded only once. The genes are TRBV9 and TRBJ2-1; TRBD2 matches 9 bases. CDR3 length equals 16 residues. The trim removed 3 bases at V and 4 bases at J, leaving 8 bases unmatched. Per the germline V gene, CDR1 is SGDLS and CDR2 is YYNGEE. The CDR3 nucleotides are TGTGCCAGCAGCGCCCTTAGCGGGAGTGGGTACAATGAGCAGTTCTTC. This gives the protein CASSALSGSGYNEQFF. Supplemented by reference TRBV9 and TRBJ2-1, the full variable domain reads DSGVTQTPKHLITATGQRVTLRCSPRSGDLSVYWYQQSLDQGLQFLIQYYNGEERAKGNILERFSAQQFPDLHSELNLSSLELGDSALYFCASSALSGSGYNEQFFGPGTRLTVL.

In this sample, this clonotype turned up once. V and J are TRBV5-1 and TRBJ2-1; a possible D gene is TRBD2 (5 bases). The CDR3 is 17 amino acids. Per the germline V gene, CDR1 is SGHRS and CDR2 is YFSETQ. Deletions cut 3 bases from V and 1 base from J, with 17 bases between. CDR3 sequence (DNA): TGCGCCAGCAGCTCGGTGGGCGGGCGAGGATCCTACAATGAGCAGTTCTTC. Its protein is CASSSVGGRGSYNEQFF.

The sample holds a few counts of this clonotype. The chain employs TRBV12-3 or TRBV12-4 and TRBJ1-1; 7 positions match TRBD1. The CDR3 has 18 residues. The ends lost 5 bases at V and 0 bases at J; junction bases unmatched: 15. CDR3 sequence: CASSPLTGTELMNTEAFF. CDR3 nucleotides: TGTGCCAGCAGTCCTCTAACCGGGACAGAGCTCATGAACACTGAAGCTTTCTTT.

This clonotype was observed a few times. CDR3 nucleotide sequence: TGTGCCAGCAGTCCCCCCAGGGGTGACTATGGCTACACCTTC. Encoded protein: CASSPPRGDYGYTF. The chain joins TRBV12-3 or TRBV12-4 to TRBJ1-2; D might be TRBD1 (6 bases). Trimming stripped 5 bases from V and 3 bases from J, with 13 bases between. The CDR3 covers 14 residues.

This chain joins TRBV6-2 or TRBV6-3 and TRBJ2-1; TRBD2 matches at 7 bases. The V gene's germline CDR1 is MNHEY and CDR2 SVGEGT. Losses at the gene ends were 2 bases for V and 4 bases for J; bases not matched to a gene: 8. This CDR3 is built from 16 residues. The CDR3 sequence is CASSYLPSGAYNEQFF. The CDR3 region has the DNA TGTGCCAGCAGTTACCTCCCTAGCGGAGCTTACAATGAGCAGTTCTTC.

V is TRBV5-1 and J is TRBJ2-7; a possible D gene is TRBD2 (6 bases). Trimming took 0 bases from V and 3 from J, leaving 13 bases between them. The CDR3 is made up of 15 amino acids. Looked up from germline, CDR1 is SGHRS and CDR2 is YFSETQ. The CDR3 bases are TGCGCCAGCAGCTTGGCCTTTCGGGAGAGCTACGAGCAGTACTTC. Translation: CASSLAFRESYEQYF. The full variable domain, completed using reference TRBV5-1 and TRBJ2-7, is KAGVTQTPRYLIKTRGQQVTLSCSPISGHRSVSWYQQTPGQGLQFLFEYFSETQRNKGNFPGRFSGRQFSNSRSEMNVSTLELGDSALYLCASSLAFRESYEQYFGPGTRLTVT.

This clonotype was counted a few times. CDR3: CASTKRGQFEKLFF. In DNA form, the CDR3 reads TGTGCCAGCACGAAACGGGGGCAGTTTGAAAAACTGTTTTTT. The chain combines TRBV12-3 or TRBV12-4 with TRBJ1-4; TRBD1 is a possible D gene (6 bases). Trimming cost V 7 bases and J 7 bases, with 16 bases left between them. CDR3 length: 14 residues.

The chain uses TRBV29-1 and TRBJ2-1, with 7 bases that match TRBD2. CDR3 length equals 15 residues. From germline, CDR1 is SQVTM and CDR2 ANQGSEA. Trimming removed 5 bases from V and 2 bases from J; junction bases left unmatched: 9. CDR3 nucleotides: TGCAGCGTTAGCCTCCAGCGGGGTACCTACAATGAGCAGTTCTTC. Translating it yields CSVSLQRGTYNEQFF.

This rearrangement joins TRBV3-1 to TRBJ2-1, with 7 bases matching TRBD1. CDR1 LGHDT and CDR2 YNNKEL come from the germline V gene (reference sequence). With V trimmed by 11 bases and J by 3 bases, 16 bases remained unmatched. This CDR3 has 16 amino acids. The CDR3 bases are TGTGCCTCCACCCCCCGGTTAGGGGGCGGCTACAATGAGCAGTTCTTC. This codes for CASTPRLGGGYNEQFF.

This clonotype was observed a handful of times. The CDR3 does not close with the conserved phenylalanine or tryptophan, likely indicating a read error. This rearrangement joins TRBV5-1 to TRBJ1-1, with D unresolved. The germline V gene has CDR1 SGHRS and CDR2 YFSETQ. The ends were cut back, 4 bases at V and 0 bases at J, with 7 bases in the middle. This CDR3 region has 13 residues. The CDR3 nucleotides read TGCGCCAGCAGCCACGGCATGAACACTGAAGCTTTCTCT. This gives the protein CASSHGMNTEAFS.

The chain couples TRBV11-2 to TRBJ2-2, with 7 bases that match TRBD1. The CDR3 spans 15 residues. CDR1 is SGHAT, CDR2 FQNNGV, per germline. V lost 4 bases to trimming and J lost 4 bases; unmatched junction nucleotides: 6. The CDR3 region has the DNA TGTGCCAGCAGCTCGGTCGGGACAGTCACCGGGGAGCTGTTTTTT. It encodes CASSSVGTVTGELFF.

This sequence joins TRBV19 and TRBJ2-1; D is ambiguous. Looked up from germline, CDR1 is LNHDA and CDR2 is SQIVND (reference sequence). The V end was cut by 3 bases, the J end by 5 bases, with 14 bases between. This CDR3 has 15 residues. This CDR3 is CASSIRRSSDNEQFF. Here the CDR3 DNA reads TGTGCCAGTAGTATCCGGCGCTCTTCAGACAATGAGCAGTTCTTC.

This clonotype came up a few times. This chain connects TRBV29-1 to TRBJ1-2; D is undetermined. The CDR3 has 13 amino acids. In germline, CDR1 is SQVTM, CDR2 ANQGSEA. V lost 4 bases, J lost 4 bases, and 13 bases lay in between. The CDR3 here is CSVVIESVYGYTF. CDR3 nucleotides: TGCAGCGTTGTAATTGAGTCAGTCTATGGCTACACCTTC. The whole variable domain, remainder taken from reference TRBV29-1 and TRBJ1-2, is SAVISQKPSRDICQRGTSLTIQCQVDSQVTMMFWYRQQPGQSLTLIATANQGSEATYESGFVIDKFPISRPNLTFSTLTVSNMSPEDSSIYLCSVVIESVYGYTFGSGTRLTVV.

Only a few counts were recorded for this clonotype. J is TRBJ1-5 and V is TRBV12-3 or TRBV12-4, with TRBD1 matching over 9 bases. The CDR3 consists of 15 residues. The V and J ends lost 6 bases and 6 bases, in that order; junction bases with no gene match: 9. The CDR3 DNA reads as TGTGCCAGCAGCCCTCGGACAGGGGTGGGTCAGCCCCAGCATTTT. It translates to CASSPRTGVGQPQHF.

The chain uses TRBV5-1 and TRBJ2-1; 8 bases match TRBD2. With 0 bases clipped from V and 4 bases from J, the junction kept 6 bases outside the gene matches. The germline V gene encodes CDR1 SGHRS and CDR2 YFSETQ. CDR3 length equals 16 residues. The CDR3 DNA reads as TGCGCCAGCAGCTTGGCGGGAGGGACAATGTACAATGAGCAGTTCTTC. It yields the protein CASSLAGGTMYNEQFF. The variable domain in full, completed from reference TRBV5-1 and TRBJ2-1, reads KAGVTQTPRYLIKTRGQQVTLSCSPISGHRSVSWYQQTPGQGLQFLFEYFSETQRNKGNFPGRFSGRQFSNSRSEMNVSTLELGDSALYLCASSLAGGTMYNEQFFGPGTRLTVL.

In its sample, this clonotype was seen once. The rearrangement uses TRBV12-3 or TRBV12-4 and TRBJ2-3, with D possibly being TRBD2 (5 bases). V lost 5 bases to trimming and J lost 4 bases, with 19 bases between them. The CDR3 is made up of 16 amino acids. CDR3 region: CASSPTDSNGADTQYF. The CDR3 DNA reads TGTGCCAGCAGTCCTACCGACTCGAACGGGGCAGATACGCAGTATTTT.

The chain is built from TRBV9 and TRBJ2-1, with 9 bases that match TRBD2. CDR1 is SGDLS, CDR2 YYNGEE, per germline. The V and J ends lost 7 bases and 8 bases, in that order; junction bases with no gene match: 13. This CDR3 comprises 15 residues. CDR3 region: CASGGRSGSLYEQFF. The CDR3 DNA follows: TGTGCCAGCGGGGGCCGTAGCGGGAGCTTATATGAGCAGTTCTTC.